The clone carrying this T cell receptor (beta chain) was detected only a few times. Its matching antigen is unknown. The data are from a study of early T cells in non-severe SARS-CoV-2 infection. Study context: Sequencing of unsorted whole blood was done on bulk RNA, leaving chains unpaired.

Attached unique molecular identifiers marked individual cDNA molecules. TCRdb itself ran the 5' RACE reads through MiXCR, one entry per CDR3 protein. The sample records 66,000 or so distinct CDR3 sequences, more than 10% being singletons. The CDR3 spans 16 residues. The J segment lost 2 bases and the V segment lost 7 bases, leaving 6 bases of the junction unmatched. Germline values: CDR1 MNHNS, CDR2 SASEGT. Study-wide results and caveats: Anti-spike CD8 responses were favored by VDJdb matching, which missed private and CD4 specificities.

Material: whole blood. The receptor was isolated from an adult who was a healthcare worker with PCR-confirmed SARS-CoV-2 infection or an uninfected control (not recorded which). The chain employs TRBV6-1 and TRBJ2-7, with 15 bases lining up with TRBD2. CDR3: CASTRGLAGGTYEQYF. DNA for the CDR3: TGTGCCAGCACACGGGGACTAGCGGGGGGTACCTACGAGCAGTACTTC.